This T cell receptor beta chain was identified in a study of OX40 agonist ivuxolimab in advanced cancers. About the research overall: The treatment was a fully human IgG2 OX40 agonist, ivuxolimab.

Measured with immunoSEQ multiplex PCR; TCRdb has only the in-frame clones, and not every one. The data hold some 52,000 clones, with over 80% observed a single time. Notes on the study in general: CD4+ and CD8+ blood T cells expanded clonally by week 6 at 0.1 to 3.0 mg/kg.

Patients were ruled out by autoimmune disease history or systemic immunosuppression. In regard to this clone: Its cognate antigen is unknown.

The ends lost 5 bases at V and 15 bases at J; junction bases unmatched: 12. The CDR3 contains 13 residues. In germline, CDR1 is LGHNA, CDR2 YNFKEQ. The sequencing here drew on CD4+ or CD8+ T cells sorted from blood, taken in a trial of the OX40 agonist ivuxolimab. V is TRBV4-2 and J is TRBJ2-1; 8 nucleotides match TRBD1. This clonotype was obtained from an adult with an advanced solid tumor such as melanoma, head and neck, liver or kidney cancer. Here the CDR3 reads CASSARTGRILFF. CDR3 DNA: TGTGCCAGCAGCGCACGGACAGGGAGGATCCTGTTCTTC.